This T cell receptor beta chain is from a study of T cells in Graves' hyperthyroidism and ophthalmopathy. About the study: Before any treatment, at initial diagnosis, peripheral blood was collected.

RNA transcripts yielded amplified TCR beta CDR3 regions. Using the HTBI primer set, a first-round RT-PCR was run on the TCR CDR3. TCRdb called the multiplex PCR reads again in MiXCR, with one record for every CDR3 protein. The repertoire holds hundreds of thousands of distinct CDR3 sequences, with 14% as singletons. This CDR3 region has 15 residues. In germline, CDR1 is KGHDR, CDR2 SFDVKD. V was pared by 3 bases and J by 7 bases, with 8 bases of the junction left unmatched. Lactation, pregnancy, other autoimmune disease or uncontrolled infection led to exclusion of patients. Diagnoses were made from clinical symptoms, serum measures (thyroxine and TRAb), thyroid ultrasound and orbital computed tomography.

The rearrangement joins TRBV24-1 to TRBJ2-1; 7 bases agree with TRBD1. Input material: blood. The sequence was collected from a woman in her twenties or thirties with Graves' hyperthyroidism. The CDR3 reads CATSDPSGQRNEQFF. CDR3 coding DNA: TGTGCCACCAGTGATCCTTCGGGACAGCGTAATGAGCAGTTCTTC.